This entry lists 5 T cell receptor beta chains sequenced from one sample in a study of Graves' ophthalmopathy and Graves' hyperthyroidism. TCR beta CDR3 amplification used RNA transcripts. In the first round, RT-PCR was carried out with HTBI primers, and a multiplex PCR formed the second round. TCRdb fed the multiplex PCR reads into MiXCR, producing one record per CDR3 protein. The repertoire holds 500,000 to 700,000 distinct CDR3 sequences, with just under 40% as singletons. The sample consisted of peripheral blood or thyroid tissue (not recorded which). These TCRs come from an adult man with Graves' hyperthyroidism.

This clonotype was recorded at least ten times. The chain couples TRBV10-3 to TRBJ2-2; 9 nucleotides agree with TRBD1. This CDR3 is 17 amino acids long. V lost 2 bases, J lost 2 bases, and 6 bases stayed unmatched. Germline V gene lookup returns CDR1 ENHRY and CDR2 SYGVKD. The CDR3: CAISEPDRGSNTGELFF. Here the CDR3 DNA reads TGTGCCATCAGTGAGCCTGACAGGGGGTCAAACACCGGGGAGCTGTTTTTT.

This chain connects TRBV3-1 to TRBJ1-1; no definite D call. The CDR3 covers 13 residues. The V end lost 1 base, the J end lost 1 base, and 4 bases lay between the germline ends. Germline V CDR1 and CDR2: LGHDT, YNNKEL (reference sequence). The CDR3 bases are TGTGCCAGCAGCCAAGTATGGAACACTGAAGCTTTCTTT. It yields the protein CASSQVWNTEAFF. Looking up the rest from reference TRBV3-1 and TRBJ1-1 gives the full variable domain: DTAVSQTPKYLVTQMGNDKSIKCEQNLGHDTMYWYKQDSKKFLKIMFSYNNKELIINETVPNRFSPKSPDKAHLNLHINSLELGDSAVYFCASSQVWNTEAFFGQGTRLTVV.

The rearrangement links TRBV29-1 to TRBJ2-5; possible D gene TRBD2, 5 bases. The CDR3 spans 13 residues. Germline V gene lookup returns CDR1 SQVTM and CDR2 ANQGSEA. The V gene lost 6 bases and the J gene lost 6 bases, with 17 bases spanning the gap. Here the CDR3 DNA reads TGCAGCGTCCACGTCTCGGGATGGAAGACCCAGTACTTC. It codes for CSVHVSGWKTQYF. The variable domain in full, with the rest retrieved from reference TRBV29-1 and TRBJ2-5, is SAVISQKPSRDICQRGTSLTIQCQVDSQVTMMFWYRQQPGQSLTLIATANQGSEATYESGFVIDKFPISRPNLTFSTLTVSNMSPEDSSIYLCSVHVSGWKTQYFGPGTRLLVL.

This clonotype has ten or more counts. The chain employs TRBV27 and TRBJ1-6; D uncertain. V shed 6 bases and J shed 5 bases, with 17 bases lying between them. The CDR3 has 16 amino acids. From germline, CDR1 is MNHEY and CDR2 SMNVEV (reference sequence). The DNA of the CDR3 is TGTGCCAGCAGACGGACGGTGGGCGGACATAATTCACCCCTCCACTTT. Translated, it gives CASRRTVGGHNSPLHF.

This clonotype has at least ten counts. The chain is built from TRBV12-3 or TRBV12-4 and TRBJ2-7, with D unclear. V lost 1 base and J lost 2, with 9 bases in between. The length of the CDR3 is 14 residues. CDR3 region: CASSLGPAAYEQYF. CDR3 nucleotides: TGTGCCAGCAGTTTAGGGCCAGCAGCCTACGAGCAGTACTTC.